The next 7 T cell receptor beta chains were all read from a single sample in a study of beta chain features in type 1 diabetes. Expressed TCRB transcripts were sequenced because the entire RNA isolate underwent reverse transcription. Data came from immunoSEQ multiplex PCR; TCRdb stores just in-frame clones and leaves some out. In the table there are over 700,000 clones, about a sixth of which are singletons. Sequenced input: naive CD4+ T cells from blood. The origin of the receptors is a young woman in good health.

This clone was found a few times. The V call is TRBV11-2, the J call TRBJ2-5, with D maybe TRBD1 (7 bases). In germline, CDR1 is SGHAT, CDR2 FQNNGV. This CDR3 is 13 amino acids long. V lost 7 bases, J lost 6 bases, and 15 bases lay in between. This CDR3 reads CASTQGGVKTQYF. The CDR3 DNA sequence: TGTGCCAGCACCCAGGGGGGCGTGAAGACCCAGTACTTC.

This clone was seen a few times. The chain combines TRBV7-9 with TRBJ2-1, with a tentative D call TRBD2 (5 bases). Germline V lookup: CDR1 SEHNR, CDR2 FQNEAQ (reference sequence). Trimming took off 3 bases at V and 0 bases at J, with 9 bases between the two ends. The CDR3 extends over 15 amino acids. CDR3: CASSLVASSYNEQFF. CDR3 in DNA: TGTGCCAGCAGCTTGGTAGCGAGCTCCTACAATGAGCAGTTCTTC. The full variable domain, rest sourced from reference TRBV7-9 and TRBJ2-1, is DTGVSQNPRHKITKRGQNVTFRCDPISEHNRLYWYRQTLGQGPEFLTYFQNEAQLEKSRLLSDRFSAERPKGSFSTLEIQRTEQGDSAMYLCASSLVASSYNEQFFGPGTRLTVL.

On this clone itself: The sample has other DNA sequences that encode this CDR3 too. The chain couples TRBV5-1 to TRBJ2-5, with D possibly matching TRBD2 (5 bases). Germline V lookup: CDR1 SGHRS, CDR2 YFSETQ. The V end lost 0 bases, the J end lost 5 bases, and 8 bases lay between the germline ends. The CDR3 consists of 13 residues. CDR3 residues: CASSLGRGETQYF. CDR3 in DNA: TGCGCCAGCAGCTTGGGTAGAGGGGAGACCCAGTACTTC.

This chain's CDR3 is CASSTLGQAYSNQPQHF. DNA of the CDR3: TGTGCCAGCAGTACCCTCGGACAGGCGTATAGCAATCAGCCCCAGCATTTT. This chain uses TRBV28 with TRBJ1-5, with TRBD1 identical over 7 bases. The ends lost 5 bases at V and 0 bases at J; junction bases unmatched: 10. Germline CDR1 reads MDHEN; CDR2 reads SYDVKM. The CDR3 extends over 17 amino acids.

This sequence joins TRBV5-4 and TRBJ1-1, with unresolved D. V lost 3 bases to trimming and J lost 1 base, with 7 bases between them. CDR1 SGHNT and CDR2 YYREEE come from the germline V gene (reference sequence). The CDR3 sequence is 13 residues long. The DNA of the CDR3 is TGTGCCAGCAGCTGGCCTTCGAACACTGAAGCTTTCTTT. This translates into CASSWPSNTEAFF.

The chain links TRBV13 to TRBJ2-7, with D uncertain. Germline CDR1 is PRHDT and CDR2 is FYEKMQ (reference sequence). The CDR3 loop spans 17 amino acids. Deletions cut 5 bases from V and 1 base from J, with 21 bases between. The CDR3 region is CASSRKAGLIGSYEQYF. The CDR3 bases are TGTGCCAGCAGCCGGAAAGCTGGTCTTATAGGATCCTACGAGCAGTACTTC. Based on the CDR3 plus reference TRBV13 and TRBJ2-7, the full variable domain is AAGVIQSPRHLIKEKRETATLKCYPIPRHDTVYWYQQGPGQDPQFLISFYEKMQSDKGSIPDRFSAQQFSDYHSELNMSSLELGDSALYFCASSRKAGLIGSYEQYFGPGTRLTVT.

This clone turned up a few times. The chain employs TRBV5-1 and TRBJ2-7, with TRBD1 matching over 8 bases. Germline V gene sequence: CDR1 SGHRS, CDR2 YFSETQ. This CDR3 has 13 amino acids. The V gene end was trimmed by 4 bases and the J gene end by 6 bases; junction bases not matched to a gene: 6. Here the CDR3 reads CASSPGTGGEQYF. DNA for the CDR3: TGCGCCAGCAGCCCAGGGACAGGTGGCGAGCAGTACTTC. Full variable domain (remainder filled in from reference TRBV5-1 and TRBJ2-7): KAGVTQTPRYLIKTRGQQVTLSCSPISGHRSVSWYQQTPGQGLQFLFEYFSETQRNKGNFPGRFSGRQFSNSRSEMNVSTLELGDSALYLCASSPGTGGEQYFGPGTRLTVT.